Following are 18 T cell receptor beta chains from one sample sequenced in a study of PD-1 blockade in classical Hodgkin lymphoma. The repertoire was sequenced with immunoSEQ multiplex PCR; TCRdb's copy has only in-frame clones and lacks some. The table has about 20,000 clones, roughly 82% seen once. Time point: cycle 4 day 1 (C4D1), after less than 7 weeks of nivolumab. Each of the patients experienced relapse following autologous stem cell transplantation, and their brentuximab vedotin exposure differed. By magnetic negative selection, CD8+ T cells were isolated from the thawed PBMCs. Sequenced material: CD8+ T cells from blood, taken before the fourth cycle of nivolumab. The receptors derive from a human donor with classical Hodgkin lymphoma.

The V and J genes are TRBV27 and TRBJ2-7; 8 nucleotides match TRBD2. The CDR3 extends over 15 amino acids. With V trimmed by 3 bases and J by 0 bases, 4 bases remained unmatched. CDR1 MNHEY and CDR2 SMNVEV come from the germline V gene (reference sequence). The CDR3 nucleotides are TGTGCCAGCAGTTTCAGCGGGGGTCTCTCCTACGAGCAGTACTTC. This encodes CASSFSGGLSYEQYF.

V usage is TRBV6-1 and J usage is TRBJ2-2, with TRBD2 identical over 7 bases. The CDR3 contains 17 residues. Per the germline V gene, CDR1 is MNHNS and CDR2 is SASEGT. With V trimmed by 2 bases and J by 3 bases, 9 bases remained unmatched. CDR3 coding DNA: TGTGCCAGCAGTGAACAATTGGGCGGGGGATACACCGGGGAGCTGTTTTTT. Translating it yields CASSEQLGGGYTGELFF.

This clone was found once. The chain links TRBV9 to TRBJ1-1, with D unclear. Germline V gene data show CDR1 as SGDLS and CDR2 as YYNGEE. V lost 4 bases, J lost 1 base, and 8 bases lay in between. The CDR3 has 13 residues. The CDR3 sequence: CASSLGENTEAFF. The CDR3 nucleotides read TGTGCCAGCAGCCTCGGGGAGAACACTGAAGCTTTCTTT.

V and J are TRBV19 and TRBJ2-7; tentatively, D is TRBD1 (5 bases). Germline V gives CDR1 LNHDA, CDR2 SQIVND (reference sequence). V lost 6 bases and J lost 0, with 15 bases in between. The CDR3 is 15 amino acids. DNA of the CDR3: TGTGCCAGTAGCCCTGACAGCGCACACTCCTACGAGCAGTACTTC. This translates into CASSPDSAHSYEQYF. The full variable domain, in which reference TRBV19 and TRBJ2-7 provide the parts outside the CDR3, is DGGITQSPKYLFRKEGQNVTLSCEQNLNHDAMYWYRQDPGQGLRLIYYSQIVNDFQKGDIAEGYSVSREKKESFPLTVTSAQKNPTAFYLCASSPDSAHSYEQYFGPGTRLTVT.

This chain links TRBV5-6 with TRBJ2-5; tentative D call: TRBD1 (6 bases). In germline, CDR1 is SGHDT, CDR2 YYEEEE. Trimming cost V 4 bases and J 3 bases, with 13 bases left between them. The CDR3 spans 14 residues. This chain's CDR3 is CASSTARDKETQYF. The CDR3, as DNA: TGTGCCAGCAGCACTGCTCGGGACAAAGAGACCCAGTACTTC.

For the CDR3, the DNA is TGTGCCATCAGGAGGGAGGGCACAGATACGCAGTATTTT. Its protein product is CAIRREGTDTQYF. The chain links TRBV10-3 to TRBJ2-3, with D tentatively TRBD2 (6 bases). This CDR3 spans 13 amino acids. The germline V gene has CDR1 ENHRY and CDR2 SYGVKD. V lost 6 bases to trimming and J lost 1 base, with 8 bases between them.

This clone was observed a few times. The V call is TRBV6-4, the J call TRBJ2-3; D is possibly TRBD2 (6 bases). V lost 0 bases and J lost 1, with 11 bases in between. This CDR3 region has 16 residues. Germline values: CDR1 MRHNA, CDR2 SNTAGT. The CDR3 sequence: CASSDSGGDGTDTQYF. The CDR3 region has the DNA TGTGCCAGCAGTGACTCCGGGGGTGATGGCACAGATACGCAGTATTTT.

The chain combines TRBV7-2 with TRBJ2-3; 9 bases line up with TRBD2. Per germline, CDR1 SGHTA and CDR2 FQGNSA. V lost 3 bases and J lost 2; bases outside the gene matches: 12. The length of the CDR3 is 18 residues. For the CDR3, the DNA is TGTGCCAGCAGCTTTCCTAGAGGCCCTAGCGGGGCCACAGATACGCAGTATTTT. It codes for CASSFPRGPSGATDTQYF.

This clone was detected once. V is TRBV18 and J is TRBJ2-2, with TRBD2 identical over 7 bases. Germline V gene lookup returns CDR1 KGHSH and CDR2 LQKENI. V lost 3 bases and J lost 1; bases outside the gene matches: 8. This CDR3 spans 17 amino acids. In DNA form, the CDR3 reads TGTGCCAGCTCACCCTTCCCCAGCGGGGTGAACACCGGGGAGCTGTTTTTT. As protein: CASSPFPSGVNTGELFF. Using reference TRBV18 and TRBJ2-2 for the parts outside the CDR3, the full variable domain is NAGVMQNPRHLVRRRGQEARLRCSPMKGHSHVYWYRQLPEEGLKFMVYLQKENIIDESGMPKERFSAEFPKEGPSILRIQQVVRGDSAAYFCASSPFPSGVNTGELFFGEGSRLTVL.

V usage is TRBV10-3 and J usage is TRBJ1-3; D is ambiguous. The CDR3 extends over 13 amino acids. The V end was cut by 2 bases, the J end by 4 bases, with 6 bases between. Germline CDR1 reads ENHRY; CDR2 reads SYGVKD. As DNA, the CDR3 is TGTGCCATCAGTGAGGGCAGGGGAAACACCATATATTTT. Encoded protein: CAISEGRGNTIYF.

The rearrangement joins TRBV19 to TRBJ2-4, with 7 bases fitting TRBD1. The germline V gene encodes CDR1 LNHDA and CDR2 SQIVND (reference sequence). The CDR3 extends over 19 amino acids. J gave up 1 base and V 5 bases, and 17 bases lay outside the gene matches. The CDR3 sequence: CASSEGAIRSIKAKNIQYF. The CDR3 region has the DNA TGTGCCAGTAGTGAGGGGGCGATTAGGTCGATTAAGGCCAAAAACATTCAGTACTTC. Complete variable domain (other parts from reference TRBV19 and TRBJ2-4): DGGITQSPKYLFRKEGQNVTLSCEQNLNHDAMYWYRQDPGQGLRLIYYSQIVNDFQKGDIAEGYSVSREKKESFPLTVTSAQKNPTAFYLCASSEGAIRSIKAKNIQYFGAGTRLSVL.

The CDR3 nucleotides read TGTGCCACCAGCACCGGACTAGCGGAGACCCAGTACTTC. Its translation: CATSTGLAETQYF. The rearrangement uses TRBV15 and TRBJ2-5; 9 nucleotides match TRBD2. The germline gives CDR1 LNHNV, CDR2 YYDKDF (reference sequence). CDR3 length equals 13 residues. The V segment lost 4 bases and the J segment 5 bases; nucleotides outside the gene matches: 2.

This clone showed up just once. The V call is TRBV27, the J call TRBJ2-1; the match to TRBD1 covers 7 bases. J lost 9 bases, V lost 5 bases, and 7 bases had no gene match. Germline CDR1 is MNHEY and CDR2 is SMNVEV (reference sequence). CDR3 length: 13 residues. CDR3 loop: CASSASGGGEQFF. CDR3 bases: TGTGCCAGCAGTGCGTCAGGGGGTGGTGAGCAGTTCTTC.

V usage is TRBV7-9 and J usage is TRBJ2-7, with 7 bases that match TRBD2. This CDR3 is 12 amino acids long. Germline V gives CDR1 SEHNR, CDR2 FQNEAQ (reference sequence). J lost 6 bases, V lost 5 bases, and 4 bases had no gene match. CDR3 loop: CASSAWGGEQYF. In nucleotides, the CDR3 is TGTGCCAGCAGCGCATGGGGGGGCGAGCAGTACTTC.

V gene TRBV14 combines with J gene TRBJ2-7; 7 bases fit TRBD2. The CDR3 extends over 13 amino acids. Germline trimming cut 8 bases from V and 4 bases from J; bases unmatched to any gene: 8. The germline V gene encodes CDR1 SGHDN and CDR2 FVKESK. Written as DNA, the CDR3 is TGTGCCAGCTCGACCGGGACTACTTACGAGCAGTACTTC. It codes for CASSTGTTYEQYF.

This chain uses TRBV27 with TRBJ2-5, with D possibly TRBD1 on 7 matching bases. Trimming removed 5 bases from V and 2 bases from J, with 18 bases in between. This CDR3 is 16 amino acids long. CDR1 is MNHEY and CDR2 is SMNVEV in the germline V gene (reference sequence). CDR3 loop: CASSPPRGASQETQYF. The CDR3 nucleotides are TGTGCCAGCAGTCCACCCAGGGGGGCATCACAAGAGACCCAGTACTTC.

This chain links TRBV19 with TRBJ2-7, with a tentative D call TRBD2 (6 bases). Germline V gene sequence: CDR1 LNHDA, CDR2 SQIVND (reference sequence). The length of the CDR3 is 13 residues. V was trimmed by 3 bases and J by 5 bases, leaving 11 bases between them. Written as DNA, the CDR3 is TGTGCCAGTAGTATGGCGGGGTTCGACGAGCAGTACTTC. Translated, it gives CASSMAGFDEQYF.

The chain uses TRBV11-2 and TRBJ2-3; D assignment may be TRBD1 or TRBD2 (5 bases each). CDR3 length equals 16 residues. V was shortened by 5 bases and J by 0 bases, with 15 bases between the two germline ends. Germline values: CDR1 SGHAT, CDR2 FQNNGV. The CDR3 DNA reads TGTGCCAGCAGCGGGGGTTGGGCAAGTAGCACAGATACGCAGTATTTT. Amino acids: CASSGGWASSTDTQYF.